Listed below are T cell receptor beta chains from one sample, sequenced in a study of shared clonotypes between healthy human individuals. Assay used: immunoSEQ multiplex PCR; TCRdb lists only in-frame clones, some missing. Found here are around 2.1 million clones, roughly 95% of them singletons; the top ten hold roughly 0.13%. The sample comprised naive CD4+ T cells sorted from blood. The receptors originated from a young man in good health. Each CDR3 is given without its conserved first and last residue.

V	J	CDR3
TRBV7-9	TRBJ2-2	ASSPTVGPNTGELF
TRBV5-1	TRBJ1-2	ASSVGTGGPTYGYT
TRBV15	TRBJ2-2	ATRPRGTGVYRGELF
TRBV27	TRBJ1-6	ASSPAPRGPFLPEFTPLH
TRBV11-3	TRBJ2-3	ASSLDSTSASTDTQY
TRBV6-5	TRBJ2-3	ASRALLSTDTQY
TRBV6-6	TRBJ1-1	ASSYTDGEAF
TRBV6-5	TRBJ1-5	ASSSTKNSNQPQH
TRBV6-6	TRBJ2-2	ATRTGGTGELF
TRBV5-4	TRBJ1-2	ASSLQGTGGYT